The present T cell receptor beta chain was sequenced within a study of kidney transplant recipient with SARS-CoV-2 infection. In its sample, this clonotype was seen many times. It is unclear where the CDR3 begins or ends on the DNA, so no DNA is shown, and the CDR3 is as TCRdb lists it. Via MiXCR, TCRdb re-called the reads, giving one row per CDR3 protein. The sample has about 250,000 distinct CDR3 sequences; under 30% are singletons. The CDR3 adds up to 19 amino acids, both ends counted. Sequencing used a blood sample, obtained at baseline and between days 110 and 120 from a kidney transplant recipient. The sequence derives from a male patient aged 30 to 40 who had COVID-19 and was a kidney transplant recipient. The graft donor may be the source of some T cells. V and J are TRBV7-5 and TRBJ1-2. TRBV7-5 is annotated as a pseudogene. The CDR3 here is CISVPEVATEVGKTYGYTF.